The 28 T cell receptor beta chains presented below share a single source sample, sequenced in a study of vaccination effects on CD4 cells after COVID-19 (dated by TCRdb to between 2021 and 2023). No antigens are known for them. The library was prepared using the immunoSEQ multiplex PCR assay. The table was pulled from immuneACCESS by TCRdb, which kept in-frame rearrangements only. Such tables lose some clones; where checked, under half of the loss comes from unresolved V genes, and the rest has no known cause. Within this sample are roughly 41,000 clones, with roughly 62% of them counted one time only. The top ten hold more than 13% of the sample. The ViraFEST assay stimulated PBMC with viral peptide pools and then used TCR sequencing to identify antigen-specific CD4+ T cell clonotypes by expansion. After more than 9 days of culture, CD4+ T cells were isolated with the EasySep CD4+ T cell isolation kit. The absence of prior SARS-CoV-2 infection in healthy vaccine recipients was confirmed by negative nucleocapsid antibodies before and after vaccination.

The sample was CD4+ T cells from PBMCs cultured with HCoV-OC43 spike peptides, taken before COVID-19 vaccination. This sample's cell subset or site label indicates: HCoV-OC43 spike overlapping peptide pool stimulation. The receptors were gathered from a human donor who received a COVID-19 vaccine.

J is TRBJ1-6 and V is TRBV12-3 or TRBV12-4; D may be TRBD1 (6 bases). The CDR3 has 13 amino acids. The V end was cut by 8 bases, the J end by 10 bases, with 15 bases between. The DNA for the CDR3 is TGTGCCAGCCGGCTGGGGGACAAATCACCCCTCCACTTT. This gives the protein CASRLGDKSPLHF.

The chain recombines TRBV5-4 with TRBJ1-2; no reliable D call. The germline V gene encodes CDR1 SGHNT and CDR2 YYREEE (reference sequence). The CDR3 length is 13 residues. The V and J ends lost 0 bases and 8 bases respectively, with 11 bases between them. CDR3 DNA: TGTGCCAGCAGCTTGGAGGCAGGCTGGGGCTACACCTTC. This translates into CASSLEAGWGYTF.

The CDR3 DNA follows: TGTGCTAGTGGTTTGCGACCGGGATCGACTTACACAGATACGCAGTATTTT. Encoded protein: CASGLRPGSTYTDTQYF. J is TRBJ2-3 and V is TRBV12-5, with D maybe TRBD2 (5 bases). The germline V gene has CDR1 LGHNT and CDR2 FRNRAP. This CDR3 region has 17 residues. Deletions cut 2 bases from V and 2 bases from J, with 17 bases between.

This clone was counted between two and nine times. The chain carries TRBV10-2 and TRBJ1-4; D perhaps matches TRBD1 (6 bases). Trimming stripped 3 bases from V and 5 bases from J, with 10 bases between. Germline CDR1 and CDR2: WSHSY and SAAADI. The CDR3 spans 14 residues. CDR3 DNA: TGCGCCAGCAGTGAAGGGGGGCGGAATGAAAAACTGTTTTTT. Its protein is CASSEGGRNEKLFF.

This rearrangement joins TRBV5-6 to TRBJ2-4; perhaps TRBD1 as D (5 bases). CDR3 length equals 18 residues. CDR1 and CDR2 (germline): SGHDT, YYEEEE. Trimming pared 1 base from V and 1 base from J, leaving 18 bases between. The CDR3 loop reads CASSLISGAGLAKNIQYF. CDR3 nucleotides: TGTGCCAGCAGCTTGATTAGTGGGGCAGGCTTGGCCAAAAACATTCAGTACTTC. Based on the CDR3 plus reference TRBV5-6 and TRBJ2-4, the full variable domain is DAGVTQSPTHLIKTRGQQVTLRCSPKSGHDTVSWYQQALGQGPQFIFQYYEEEERQRGNFPDRFSGHQFPNYSSELNVNALLLGDSALYLCASSLISGAGLAKNIQYFGAGTRLSVL.

This sequence joins TRBV6-5 and TRBJ2-5, with 7 bases fitting TRBD1. J gave up 7 bases and V 8 bases, and 13 bases lay outside the gene matches. CDR1 and CDR2 (germline): MNHEY, SVGAGI. This CDR3 is built from 14 residues. CDR3 in amino acids: CASLDRVTSRTQYF. The CDR3 DNA follows: TGTGCCAGCCTAGACAGGGTCACTTCTCGGACCCAGTACTTC.

This clone was recorded a few times. The chain recombines TRBV10-3 with TRBJ2-3; 12 nucleotides align to TRBD2. The CDR3 is 19 amino acids. CDR1 is ENHRY, CDR2 SYGVKD, per germline. V lost 1 base, J lost 4 bases, and 12 bases stayed unmatched. CDR3 loop: CAISELGLAGGPPSDTQYF. CDR3 nucleotides: TGTGCCATCAGTGAGTTAGGGCTAGCGGGGGGGCCGCCGTCAGATACGCAGTATTTT.

In its sample, this clone was seen once. The chain recombines TRBV28 with TRBJ2-7; D is unresolved. Germline CDR1 MDHEN, CDR2 SYDVKM. V was clipped by 7 bases and J by 4 bases, with 8 bases between them. This CDR3 contains 11 residues. CDR3 nucleotide sequence: TGTGCCAGCACGTTGGGGTACGAGCAGTACTTC. Protein sequence: CASTLGYEQYF.

This chain links TRBV30 with TRBJ2-2, with D perhaps matching TRBD1 (6 bases). CDR1 and CDR2 from the germline V gene are GTSNPN and SVGIG (reference sequence). The length of the CDR3 is 16 residues. Trimming shortened V by 4 bases and J by 4 bases, and 19 bases separated the two germline ends. CDR3 in DNA: TGTGCCTGGACGGTGATAACAGGGTATCGCACCGGGGAGCTGTTTTTT. Amino acid sequence: CAWTVITGYRTGELFF.

The chain is built from TRBV10-2 and TRBJ1-2, with a weak D call TRBD1 (5 bases). The CDR3 covers 12 residues. Per the germline V gene, CDR1 is WSHSY and CDR2 is SAAADI. Trimming removed 4 bases at V and 2 bases at J, with 5 bases between. The CDR3 DNA is TGCGCCAGCAGTGCAGGGAACTATGGCTACACCTTC. Its translation is CASSAGNYGYTF.

This chain uses TRBV5-6 with TRBJ2-1; the D is unclear. Per germline, CDR1 SGHDT and CDR2 YYEEEE. The CDR3 spans 15 residues. V lost 4 bases and J 0 bases, leaving 11 bases between the germline ends. CDR3 sequence: CASSHPWSSYNEQFF. The CDR3 coding sequence is TGTGCCAGCAGCCATCCATGGAGCTCCTACAATGAGCAGTTCTTC.

V and J are TRBV19 and TRBJ1-2; possibly TRBD1 for D (5 bases). Trimming took 4 bases from V and 0 from J, leaving 15 bases between them. The CDR3 has 16 amino acids. CDR1 and CDR2 (germline): LNHDA, SQIVND (reference sequence). The CDR3 loop is CASSTLGALANYGYTF. The CDR3 nucleotides are TGTGCCAGTAGTACCCTTGGGGCCTTAGCTAACTATGGCTACACCTTC.

The chain links TRBV5-4 to TRBJ1-4; D uncertain. This CDR3 is 14 amino acids long. The germline V and J ends were trimmed by 4 bases and 3 bases, with 10 bases remaining between them. Germline CDR1 is SGHNT and CDR2 is YYREEE (reference sequence). The CDR3 DNA sequence: TGTGCCAGCAGCGTGGACGGACCTAATGAAAAACTGTTTTTT. This gives the protein CASSVDGPNEKLFF.

The chain combines TRBV3-1 (or the pseudogene TRBV3-2) with TRBJ2-3; 7 nucleotides line up with TRBD1. J lost 5 bases, V lost 7 bases, and 6 bases had no gene match. The CDR3 length is 13 residues. Germline V gives CDR1 LGHDT, CDR2 YNNKEL (reference sequence). CDR3 region: CASTNRGGDTQYF. CDR3 nucleotide sequence: TGTGCCAGCACGAACAGGGGTGGAGATACGCAGTATTTT.

The V and J genes are TRBV5-6 and TRBJ2-3; D is possibly TRBD1 (5 bases). V was clipped by 4 bases and J by 0 bases, with 15 bases between them. Germline CDR1 SGHDT, CDR2 YYEEEE. The CDR3 covers 16 residues. In DNA form, the CDR3 reads TGTGCCAGCAGCCTCCTGGACAAGGTTAGCACAGATACGCAGTATTTT. This gives the protein CASSLLDKVSTDTQYF.

CDR3 DNA sequence: TGTGCCAGCAGCCAGGGACAGGTCCTCGGGGAGCCCCAGCATTTT. This encodes CASSQGQVLGEPQHF. This rearrangement joins TRBV3-1 (or the pseudogene TRBV3-2) to TRBJ1-5, with TRBD1 matching 8 bases. The length of the CDR3 is 15 residues. Germline V gene lookup returns CDR1 LGHDT and CDR2 YNNKEL (reference sequence). The ends lost 3 bases at V and 8 bases at J; junction bases unmatched: 9.

The J gene is TRBJ1-1, the V gene TRBV20-1, with D unclear. This CDR3 has 11 amino acids. CDR1 DFQATT and CDR2 SNEGSKA come from the germline V gene (reference sequence). V was clipped by 3 bases and J by 7 bases, with 9 bases between them. The CDR3 sequence is CSASLQLEAFF. Here the CDR3 DNA reads TGCAGTGCTAGTTTGCAGCTTGAAGCTTTCTTT.

The chain recombines TRBV5-1 with TRBJ2-3; D ambiguous. V lost 0 bases to trimming and J lost 2 bases, with 10 bases between them. The CDR3 extends over 15 amino acids. Germline CDR1 and CDR2: SGHRS and YFSETQ. The CDR3 region has the DNA TGCGCCAGCAGCTTGGATGGCAGTACCACAGATACGCAGTATTTT. Residues: CASSLDGSTTDTQYF.

The chain has TRBV20-1 and TRBJ2-5; D possibly corresponds to TRBD2 (7 bases). V lost 3 bases to trimming and J lost 5 bases, with 10 bases between them. CDR1 is DFQATT and CDR2 is SNEGSKA in the germline V gene (reference sequence). This CDR3 spans 12 amino acids. This chain's CDR3 is CSASRGAETQYF. DNA for the CDR3: TGCAGTGCTAGTCGGGGGGCCGAGACCCAGTACTTC.

Only one count was recorded for this clone. The rearrangement uses TRBV25-1 and TRBJ2-5; 8 nucleotides agree with TRBD2. The V gene's germline CDR1 is MGHDK and CDR2 SYGVNS. The CDR3 loop spans 16 amino acids. J was trimmed by 5 bases and V by 6 bases; bases with no gene match: 14. The CDR3 reads CASRNPGLAGLETQYF. For the CDR3, the DNA is TGTGCCAGCAGGAACCCCGGACTAGCAGGACTGGAGACCCAGTACTTC.

This chain links TRBV3-1 (or the pseudogene TRBV3-2) with TRBJ2-7, with D perhaps matching TRBD2 (5 bases). V dropped 3 bases and J dropped 7 bases, with 10 bases sitting between them. The CDR3 runs 12 residues. Germline V CDR1 and CDR2: LGHDT, YNNKEL (reference sequence). In DNA form, the CDR3 reads TGTGCCAGCAGCCACGGGGAATTTGAGCAGTACTTC. Translated, it gives CASSHGEFEQYF.

This chain links TRBV3-1 (or the pseudogene TRBV3-2) with TRBJ2-1, with TRBD1 matching over 9 bases. V lost 1 base to trimming and J lost 4 bases; unmatched junction nucleotides: 8. The germline V gene has CDR1 LGHDT and CDR2 YNNKEL (reference sequence). The CDR3 runs 17 residues. CDR3 DNA: TGTGCCAGCAGCCAAGGATCCGGGACAGGGAATTACAATGAGCAGTTCTTC. This gives the protein CASSQGSGTGNYNEQFF.

The V call is TRBV24-1, the J call TRBJ1-2; the match to TRBD1 covers 8 bases. The CDR3 is 15 residues long. V lost 0 bases, J lost 4 bases, and 3 bases stayed unmatched. CDR1 and CDR2 from the germline V gene are KGHDR and SFDVKD. CDR3: CATSDLGTGGYGYTF. DNA of the CDR3: TGTGCCACCAGTGATTTGGGTACAGGGGGCTATGGCTACACCTTC.

The rearrangement joins TRBV4-2 to TRBJ2-7, with D perhaps matching TRBD2 (5 bases). V was trimmed by 1 base and J by 2 bases, leaving 12 bases between them. This CDR3 is 15 amino acids long. Germline lookup yields CDR1 LGHNA and CDR2 YNFKEQ. CDR3 DNA sequence: TGTGCCAGCAGCCAAGGTCTAGCTCCAGCCTACGAGCAGTACTTC. Translation gives CASSQGLAPAYEQYF.

This chain joins TRBV7-9 and TRBJ2-1, with 9 positions matching TRBD2. Germline CDR1 and CDR2: SEHNR and FQNEAQ (reference sequence). The CDR3 length is 15 residues. V shed 5 bases, J shed 3 bases, and the junction held 5 bases outside the gene matches. CDR3 region: CASSHRLADYNEQFF. In DNA, the CDR3 is TGTGCCAGCAGCCACCGACTAGCGGACTACAATGAGCAGTTCTTC.

This clone has just a few counts. The chain couples TRBV5-5 to TRBJ1-2; TRBD1 might be the D (6 bases). Germline V lookup: CDR1 SGHKS, CDR2 YYEKEE (reference sequence). Trimming pared 0 bases from V and 2 bases from J, leaving 11 bases between. CDR3 length equals 15 residues. CDR3 sequence (DNA): TGTGCCAGCAGCTTGGGAGCCAGGGGAAACTATGGCTACACCTTC. Its protein is CASSLGARGNYGYTF.

The table lists this clone with a few counts. The chain employs TRBV4-1 and TRBJ2-7, with 11 bases that match TRBD2. The CDR3 consists of 15 residues. J lost 5 bases, V lost 2 bases, and 5 bases had no gene match. Germline loops: CDR1 MGHRA, CDR2 YSYEKL. This CDR3 reads CASSQKGLAADEQYF. CDR3 DNA sequence: TGCGCCAGCAGCCAAAAGGGACTAGCGGCCGACGAGCAGTACTTC.

The rearrangement joins TRBV16 to TRBJ2-3; tentatively, D is TRBD2 (6 bases). Per the germline V gene, CDR1 is KGHSY and CDR2 is FQNENV. Trimming left V 7 bases short and J 4 bases short, with 24 bases between. This CDR3 has 17 amino acids. The CDR3, as DNA: TGTGCCAGCACCCTCGTGCCGGCCAGGACGGGGGCAGATACGCAGTATTTT. It codes for CASTLVPARTGADTQYF.